This T cell receptor (beta chain) was recorded in a study of T-cell reconstitution after alpha-beta-depleted transplantation in children. The V gene's germline CDR1 is DFQATT and CDR2 SNEGSKA (reference sequence). Between the trimmed V and J ends, which lost 3 bases and 2 bases, there was a span of 13 bases. The CDR3 extends over 14 amino acids. Unique molecular identifiers were incorporated into the prepared TCRbeta library. In TCRdb, the PCR reads were re-called with MiXCR into one record per CDR3 protein. The repertoire holds about 980,000 distinct CDR3 sequences, 25% to 35% seen once, with more than 25% in the top ten.

The source of this sequence is a boy under two years old who had a stem cell transplant for SCID, so the T cells may come from the graft donor. The chain links TRBV20-1 to TRBJ1-1; no definite D call. Sequenced here: PBMCs, mostly from graft donor cells, sampled 360 days after TCRalphabeta/CD19-depleted stem cell transplant. CDR3 sequence: CSARLTGSNTEAFF. CDR3 in DNA: TGCAGTGCTAGGTTGACCGGGTCTAACACTGAAGCTTTCTTT.